Listed below are T cell receptor beta chains from one sample, sequenced in a study of blood T cell repertoires in COVID-19. Only in-frame clones appear in the TCRdb table, and some are missing; sequencing was by immunoSEQ multiplex PCR. The sample shows roughly 250,000 clones, roughly 88% of them seen only once. Sequencing was done on a sample of peripheral blood. These receptors were obtained from a woman in her thirties or forties who had recovered from COVID-19. The CDR3 runs from the conserved cysteine through the conserved F or W. D genes are given only for firm matches. Part of the rows lack a size; the others show once, few, many or a class for expanded clones.

d_gene: TRBD1; j_gene: TRBJ1-4; abundance: -; v_gene: TRBV19; CDR3aa: CASKMTGTRNEKLFF; CDR3nt: TGTGCCAGTAAAATGACAGGGACAAGGAATGAAAAACTGTTTTTT
d_gene: -; j_gene: TRBJ1-4; abundance: -; v_gene: TRBV4-2; CDR3aa: CASSPVQGSEKLFF; CDR3nt: TGTGCCAGCAGCCCGGTGCAGGGGAGCGAAAAACTGTTTTTT
d_gene: -; j_gene: TRBJ1-1; abundance: -; v_gene: TRBV5-4; CDR3aa: CASSLLTRSLMNTEAFF; CDR3nt: TGTGCCAGCAGCTTACTAACCCGGAGTCTTATGAACACTGAAGCTTTCTTT
d_gene: -; j_gene: TRBJ1-1; abundance: -; v_gene: TRBV4-1; CDR3aa: CASSQTKAYTEAFF; CDR3nt: TGCGCCAGCAGCCAGACGAAAGCGTACACTGAAGCTTTCTTT
d_gene: -; j_gene: TRBJ1-6; abundance: -; v_gene: TRBV19; CDR3aa: CASSTWSQYNSPLHF; CDR3nt: TGTGCCAGTAGTACTTGGAGTCAGTATAATTCACCCCTCCACTTT
d_gene: -; j_gene: TRBJ2-5; abundance: once; v_gene: TRBV7-2; CDR3aa: CASSLLPGIWETQYF; CDR3nt: TGTGCCAGCAGCCTCCTCCCGGGTATTTGGGAGACCCAGTACTTC
d_gene: -; j_gene: TRBJ2-3; abundance: -; v_gene: TRBV7-3; CDR3aa: CASSISSTDTQYF; CDR3nt: TGTGCCAGCAGCATCTCTAGCACAGATACGCAGTATTTT
d_gene: TRBD1; j_gene: TRBJ2-7; abundance: -; v_gene: TRBV25-1; CDR3aa: CASSGGDRGTWEQYF; CDR3nt: TGTGCCAGCAGTGGGGGGGACAGGGGTACATGGGAGCAGTACTTC
d_gene: TRBD1; j_gene: TRBJ2-5; abundance: -; v_gene: TRBV19; CDR3aa: CASSIFQGVQETQYF; CDR3nt: TGTGCCAGTAGTATATTTCAGGGGGTTCAAGAGACCCAGTACTTC
d_gene: -; j_gene: TRBJ1-5; abundance: -; v_gene: TRBV19; CDR3aa: CASSLPGRGGNQPQHF; CDR3nt: TGTGCCAGTAGTCTACCAGGGCGGGGGGGCAATCAGCCCCAGCATTTT
d_gene: -; j_gene: TRBJ1-2; abundance: -; v_gene: TRBV5-1; CDR3aa: CASSLGRGPYGYTF; CDR3nt: TGCGCCAGCAGCTTGGGGAGGGGACCCTATGGCTACACCTTC
d_gene: -; j_gene: TRBJ1-6; abundance: -; v_gene: TRBV6-5; CDR3aa: CASSYSGRGDSPLHF; CDR3nt: TGTGCCAGCAGTTACTCGGGCAGGGGAGACTCACCCCTCCACTTT
d_gene: TRBD2; j_gene: TRBJ2-7; abundance: -; v_gene: TRBV27; CDR3aa: CASQEGLAVSYEQYF; CDR3nt: TGTGCCAGCCAGGAGGGACTAGCGGTTTCCTACGAGCAGTACTTC
d_gene: TRBD1; j_gene: TRBJ1-2; abundance: -; v_gene: TRBV18; CDR3aa: CASSTSQGADYGYTF; CDR3nt: TGTGCCAGCTCGACTTCGCAGGGGGCGGACTATGGCTACACCTTC
d_gene: -; j_gene: TRBJ1-2; abundance: -; v_gene: TRBV4-1; CDR3aa: CASSGTPRGNYGYTF; CDR3nt: TGCGCCAGCAGCGGGACTCCTAGGGGAAACTATGGCTACACCTTC
d_gene: -; j_gene: TRBJ1-3; abundance: -; v_gene: TRBV28; CDR3aa: CASSFFDISNSGNTIYF; CDR3nt: TGTGCCAGCAGTTTTTTCGACATCAGCAACTCTGGAAACACCATATATTTT
d_gene: TRBD1; j_gene: TRBJ1-4; abundance: -; v_gene: TRBV27; CDR3aa: CASSEQTGAGEKLFF; CDR3nt: TGTGCCAGCAGTGAACAAACAGGGGCGGGTGAAAAACTGTTTTTT
d_gene: TRBD1; j_gene: TRBJ1-4; abundance: -; v_gene: TRBV19; CDR3aa: CASRNTGGSTNEKLFF; CDR3nt: TGTGCCAGTAGGAACACAGGGGGGTCAACTAATGAAAAACTGTTTTTT
d_gene: -; j_gene: TRBJ2-7; abundance: -; v_gene: TRBV5-1; CDR3aa: CASRRDGASYEQYF; CDR3nt: TGCGCCAGCAGGCGGGACGGAGCCTCCTACGAGCAGTACTTC
d_gene: -; j_gene: TRBJ2-5; abundance: -; v_gene: TRBV24-1; CDR3aa: CATSAAGTRTQYF; CDR3nt: TGTGCCACCAGTGCCGCGGGGACCCGGACCCAGTACTTC
d_gene: TRBD1; j_gene: TRBJ1-2; abundance: -; v_gene: TRBV5-1; CDR3aa: CASSSQGGDGRYTF; CDR3nt: TGCGCCAGCAGCTCCCAGGGGGGAGATGGACGCTACACCTTC
d_gene: TRBD2; j_gene: TRBJ2-7; abundance: -; v_gene: TRBV7-3; CDR3aa: CASSPGLAGTYEQYF; CDR3nt: TGTGCCAGCAGCCCTGGACTAGCGGGAACGTACGAGCAGTACTTC
d_gene: TRBD2; j_gene: TRBJ2-5; abundance: -; v_gene: TRBV5-6; CDR3aa: CASSFFPEAGGGETQYF; CDR3nt: TGTGCCAGCAGCTTTTTTCCAGAGGCGGGAGGGGGAGAGACCCAGTACTTC
d_gene: TRBD1; j_gene: TRBJ2-1; abundance: -; v_gene: TRBV6-2/TRBV6-3; CDR3aa: CASSYSGTGVSNEQFF; CDR3nt: TGTGCCAGCAGTTACTCAGGGACAGGGGTGTCCAATGAGCAGTTCTTC
d_gene: -; j_gene: TRBJ1-4; abundance: -; v_gene: TRBV3-1/TRBV3-2; CDR3aa: CASSLGQTRNEKLFF; CDR3nt: TGTGCCAGCAGCCTTGGACAGACCCGAAATGAAAAACTGTTTTTT
d_gene: TRBD1; j_gene: TRBJ1-4; abundance: few; v_gene: TRBV28; CDR3aa: CASSFGDRVEKLFF; CDR3nt: TGTGCCAGCAGTTTTGGGGACAGGGTCGAAAAACTGTTTTTT
d_gene: -; j_gene: TRBJ2-2; abundance: -; v_gene: TRBV11-3; CDR3aa: CASSLIAGKNTGELFF; CDR3nt: TGTGCCAGCAGCTTGATTGCAGGGAAGAACACCGGGGAGCTGTTTTTT
d_gene: TRBD1; j_gene: TRBJ1-4; abundance: -; v_gene: TRBV19; CDR3aa: CASSANRGANEKLFF; CDR3nt: TGTGCCAGTAGTGCAAACAGGGGAGCTAATGAAAAACTGTTTTTT
d_gene: -; j_gene: TRBJ2-6; abundance: -; v_gene: TRBV7-8; CDR3aa: CASSLAVPGASGANVLTF; CDR3nt: TGTGCCAGCAGCTTAGCGGTTCCTGGGGCCTCGGGGGCCAACGTCCTGACTTTC
d_gene: -; j_gene: TRBJ1-6; abundance: -; v_gene: TRBV27; CDR3aa: CASSTDYSPLHF; CDR3nt: TGTGCCAGCAGCACAGATTATTCACCCCTCCACTTT
d_gene: -; j_gene: TRBJ2-3; abundance: -; v_gene: TRBV7-9; CDR3aa: CASSLAGGDTDTQYF; CDR3nt: TGTGCCAGCAGCTTAGCGGGGGGTGACACAGATACGCAGTATTTT
d_gene: TRBD1; j_gene: TRBJ1-2; abundance: -; v_gene: TRBV2; CDR3aa: CASRETGVPGYTF; CDR3nt: TGTGCCAGCAGAGAGACAGGGGTCCCTGGCTACACCTTC
d_gene: -; j_gene: TRBJ2-3; abundance: -; v_gene: TRBV19; CDR3aa: CASSIRGAATPDTQYF; CDR3nt: TGTGCCAGTAGTATTCGGGGGGCGGCCACCCCAGATACGCAGTATTTT
d_gene: TRBD2; j_gene: TRBJ2-3; abundance: -; v_gene: TRBV10-3; CDR3aa: CAISESWTSGISTDTQYF; CDR3nt: TGTGCCATCAGTGAGTCGTGGACTAGCGGAATCAGCACAGATACGCAGTATTTT
d_gene: -; j_gene: TRBJ2-7; abundance: -; v_gene: TRBV5-6; CDR3aa: CASSPQGRYEQYF; CDR3nt: TGTGCCAGCAGCCCACAGGGGAGGTACGAGCAGTACTTC
d_gene: -; j_gene: TRBJ2-7; abundance: -; v_gene: TRBV6-1; CDR3aa: CASSELGGPDEQYF; CDR3nt: TGTGCCAGCAGTGAGTTGGGGGGGCCGGACGAGCAGTACTTC